The clone carrying this TCR beta chain was detected once. Its antigen remains unknown. This sample was taken from a study of cytotoxic CD8 clonotypes in ibrutinib-treated CLL. Whole-study context: On average, fewer than 95,000 productive rearrangements and more than 200,000 productive templates per sample.

Study results and caveats: A rise in clonality was seen at ibrutinib response, and a fall back toward baseline was seen at progression. Public clonotypes were uncommon and contracted or stayed stable on treatment. Against age-matched healthy donors, baseline clonality ran higher and tracked circulating CD8+ T-cell counts.

Trimming at V came to 5 bases and at J to 3 bases, leaving 4 bases not matched to a gene. CDR3 length: 15 amino acids. CDR1 is LNHDA, CDR2 SQIVND, per germline (reference sequence). Clones were read by immunoSEQ multiplex PCR, and TCRdb kept only the in-frame ones, dropping some. The profile shows some 50,000 clones, approximately 52% of them singletons. J is TRBJ2-6 and V is TRBV19, with TRBD1 identical over 7 bases. The sample consisted of PBMCs, taken after 24 months of ibrutinib treatment. This sequence was found in a human donor with chronic lymphocytic leukemia. CDR3: CASSQQGYGANVLTF. The CDR3 nucleotides read TGTGCCAGTAGTCAACAGGGGTATGGGGCCAACGTCCTGACTTTC. The whole variable domain, filled in from reference TRBV19 and TRBJ2-6, reads DGGITQSPKYLFRKEGQNVTLSCEQNLNHDAMYWYRQDPGQGLRLIYYSQIVNDFQKGDIAEGYSVSREKKESFPLTVTSAQKNPTAFYLCASSQQGYGANVLTFGAGSRLTVL.